This T cell receptor (beta chain) derives from a study of post-analysis software for immune sequencing data. In the case of this clonotype: Antigen specificity is unknown.

Unique molecular identifiers were built into the TCR beta cDNA libraries. The authors obtained roughly 0.5 million cDNA molecules from roughly 1 to 10 million T cells. TCRdb fed the PCR reads into MiXCR, producing one record per CDR3 protein. The sample includes 650,000 to 900,000 distinct CDR3 sequences, around 42% of them seen just once. With 5 bases removed from V and 5 bases from J, the gap between germline ends came to 13 bases. Germline CDR1 and CDR2: SEHNR and FQNEAQ (reference sequence). The CDR3 is 13 residues long. Study outcomes and limitations: Analysis by F measure revealed that same-batch samples clustered strongly together. Roughly 5 TRBV segments were significantly more frequent in patients than in controls. TRBV5-6, TRBV5-1 and TRBV20-1 were among these segments.

This chain connects TRBV7-9 to TRBJ2-7; a weak D match, TRBD2 (5 bases). Sequencing input: blood. This receptor was identified in a girl aged 5 to 17 with multiple sclerosis. The CDR3 spells CASSHPFGDEQYF. In DNA form, the CDR3 reads TGTGCCAGCAGCCATCCTTTCGGGGACGAGCAGTACTTC.